The text below deals with one T cell receptor (beta chain). This clone was detected once. Its antigen is still unknown. Base qualities were left out, and no much larger clone turns up one base away. Collaborating institutions collected whole blood in K2EDTA tubes following their own protocols. Collaborator samples were shipped for TCRbeta analysis as frozen whole blood, isolated PBMCs, or DNA extracted from either sample type. TCRbeta CDR3 regions were amplified from genomic DNA by means of the immunoSEQ Assay, a bias-controlled multiplex PCR. Processing in the source paper ran as follows. The number of nucleated cells in each sample was estimated from the amplification of reference gene primers within the assay. Sequence reads were collapsed and filtered to measure the absolute abundance of every unique TCRbeta CDR3 rearrangement. Productive Simpson clonality was computed per sample as the square root of Simpson's diversity index over productive rearrangements. The clones in this table, taken by TCRdb from immuneACCESS, are in-frame only. Not every clone is retained; where verified, under half of the shortfall comes from an unresolved V gene, and the cause of the rest is unknown. That table furnishes V, J and clone size, whereas the DNA furnished D and trimming. The sample data list more than 80,000 clones, and 70% to 90% of these were observed just once. The ten largest make up under 2% of the sample.

This entry is derived from a study of blood T cell repertoires in COVID-19 (dated by TCRdb to the early 2020s). For the wider study: The collaborator samples originated in the United States, Italy and Spain and spanned the acute and convalescent phases of COVID-19. The prospective study material was composed of cDNA or gDNA derived from T cells, B-cell-depleted T cells, or PBMCs. The dataset comprised deeply sampled blood TCRbeta repertoires from subjects exposed to, actively infected with, or recovered from COVID-19. The repertoires were made available in a free public database intended to serve as a resource for research on the immune response to SARS-CoV-2. Samples came from the ongoing ImmuneRACE study (first 160 participants) plus 1,254 subjects from 6 global collaborators. Sample metadata almost always included a de-identified subject ID, COVID-19 status, age in years and sex. Where HLA class I and class II types were available, the types were taken from metadata supplied by the sample provider, not from assay-based typing.

The germline V gene (reference sequence) specifies MNHEY as CDR1 and SMNVEV as CDR2. Trimming accounts for 6 bases at V and 8 bases at J, while the number of junction bases matched to no gene is 3. From the cysteine through the phenylalanine, the CDR3 covers 12 amino acids. Left in the record is the CDR3 DNA by itself, 36 bases read in frame from the first base. Results and caveats for the whole study, not just this receptor: How much clinical and demographic metadata was included differed by source and by participant, and the metadata was provided uncurated.

This clonotype was sampled from an elderly man with acute or convalescent COVID-19. Sequencing input: peripheral blood. The V and J genes are TRBV27 and TRBJ1-2, with 10 central nucleotides matching TRBD1. The nucleotides read TGTGCCAGCAGGGGACAGGGGTACGGCTACACCTTC. Its coded protein is CASRGQGYGYTF.